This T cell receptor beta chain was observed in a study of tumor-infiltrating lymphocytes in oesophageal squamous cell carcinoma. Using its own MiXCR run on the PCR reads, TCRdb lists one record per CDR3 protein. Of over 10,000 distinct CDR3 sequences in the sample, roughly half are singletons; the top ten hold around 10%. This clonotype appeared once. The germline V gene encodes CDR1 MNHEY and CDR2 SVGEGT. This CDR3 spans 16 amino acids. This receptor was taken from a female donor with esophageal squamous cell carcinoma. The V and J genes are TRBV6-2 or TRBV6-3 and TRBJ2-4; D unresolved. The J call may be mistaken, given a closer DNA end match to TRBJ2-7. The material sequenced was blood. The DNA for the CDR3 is TGTGCCAGCAGCTCCCGGTGGACCCGGGTTAACTACGAGCAGTACTTC. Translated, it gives CASSSRWTRVNYEQYF.